This T cell receptor beta chain was observed in a study of T cell clusters in autoimmune cytopenias. Multiplex touch-down PCR amplified TRB using TRB-A and TRB-B pools in one tube. TCRdb processed the multiplex PCR reads again and assigns one entry to each CDR3 protein, with no DNA. The record lists several thousand distinct CDR3 sequences, of which the ten most abundant hold 5% to 5.5%. Study-wide results and limits: Primary autoimmune cytopenia patients appeared to lack physiological T cell clusters present in healthy donors.

TRB was amplified from roughly 250 ng of peripheral blood genomic DNA per sample. Germline loops: CDR1 SGHDT, CDR2 YYEEEE. The CDR3 runs 14 residues. As to this clonotype: The antigen is not known.

This chain uses TRBV5-6 with TRBJ2-1. This receptor was identified in a human donor with an autoimmune cytopenia or autoimmune hepatitis (not recorded which). The sample taken for sequencing was peripheral blood. The CDR3 loop reads CASSLVWASNEQFF.